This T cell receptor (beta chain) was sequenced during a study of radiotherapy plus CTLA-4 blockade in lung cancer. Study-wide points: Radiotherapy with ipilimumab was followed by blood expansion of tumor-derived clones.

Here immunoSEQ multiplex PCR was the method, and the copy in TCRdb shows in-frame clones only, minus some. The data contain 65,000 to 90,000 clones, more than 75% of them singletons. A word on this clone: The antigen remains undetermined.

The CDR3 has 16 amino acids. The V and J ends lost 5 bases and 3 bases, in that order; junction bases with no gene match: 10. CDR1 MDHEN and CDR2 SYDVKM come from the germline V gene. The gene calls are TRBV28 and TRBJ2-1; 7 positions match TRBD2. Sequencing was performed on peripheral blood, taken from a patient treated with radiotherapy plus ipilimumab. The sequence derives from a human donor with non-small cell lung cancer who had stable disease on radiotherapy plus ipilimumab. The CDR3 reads CASSPPGSGIYNEQFF. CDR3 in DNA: TGTGCCAGCAGTCCCCCTGGGAGCGGGATCTACAATGAGCAGTTCTTC.